The source of this TCR beta chain is a study of cytomegalovirus exposure and HLA in healthy donors. 13 Jbeta primers and 60 Vbeta primers were used for the PCR. Libraries were prepared by immunoSEQ multiplex PCR; TCRdb keeps only in-frame clonotypes and omits some of them. The sample holds tens of thousands of clones; around three fifths are singletons and the top ten take roughly 21%. In the case of this clone: The antigen remains undetermined.

V gave up 7 bases and J gave up 0 bases; unmatched junction bases: 6. The CDR3 contains 15 residues. Germline values: CDR1 SSHAT, CDR2 FNYEAQ (reference sequence). Study outcomes and limitations: The likely explanation for a cluster of highly shared sequence variants was sequencing artifact.

The chain recombines TRBV7-7 with TRBJ2-3, with 8 bases identical to TRBD2. This sequence was found in a woman in her 50s in good health and CMV-seropositive. The sequenced material came from PBMCs. The CDR3 region is CASMGSGVSTDTQYF. The CDR3 nucleotides read TGTGCCAGCATGGGTAGCGGGGTTAGCACAGATACGCAGTATTTT.